Below are 21 T cell receptor beta chains sequenced from a single sample in a study of identical twins. TCRdb ran MiXCR on the 5' RACE reads and lists one entry per CDR3 protein. The sample includes approximately 260,000 distinct CDR3 sequences, around an eighth of them seen just once. Sequencing input: memory (CD45RO+) T cells sorted from blood. The receptors originated from a woman aged 18-29 years in good health.

There are many counts of this clonotype. The chain carries TRBV5-1 and TRBJ2-7, with 7 bases lining up with TRBD1. From germline, CDR1 is SGHRS and CDR2 YFSETQ. This CDR3 region has 14 residues. Trimming at V came to 3 bases and at J to 6 bases, leaving 9 bases not matched to a gene. This CDR3 is CASSSNSGGTEQYF. CDR3 coding DNA: TGCGCCAGCAGCTCAAATTCAGGGGGAACCGAGCAGTACTTC.

The chain employs TRBV5-1 and TRBJ2-5, with TRBD2 matching over 7 bases. The CDR3 consists of 14 residues. Per germline, CDR1 SGHRS and CDR2 YFSETQ. V lost 2 bases to trimming and J lost 5 bases; unmatched junction nucleotides: 6. In DNA, the CDR3 is TGCGCCAGCAGCTTAGCGGGGCCCGGGGAGACCCAGTACTTC. Its protein is CASSLAGPGETQYF.

This clonotype was seen only a few times. The chain carries TRBV29-1 and TRBJ2-6; D gene ambiguous. CDR3 length equals 13 residues. Trimming shortened V by 6 bases and J by 0 bases, and 6 bases separated the two germline ends. The germline V gene encodes CDR1 SQVTM and CDR2 ANQGSEA. CDR3 protein: CSVNPSGANVLTF. The CDR3 DNA sequence: TGCAGCGTCAATCCCTCTGGGGCCAACGTCCTGACTTTC.

This clonotype showed up just a few times. The chain employs TRBV29-1 and TRBJ2-7, with 13 bases matching TRBD2. Germline lookup yields CDR1 SQVTM and CDR2 ANQGSEA. The CDR3 consists of 15 residues. V dropped 8 bases and J dropped 6; count of bases not matched to a gene: 13. The CDR3 loop is CSTSGLAGKTGEQYF. The CDR3 region has the DNA TGCAGCACATCGGGACTAGCGGGAAAGACCGGCGAGCAGTACTTC.

The chain is built from TRBV28 and TRBJ2-2, with 9 bases identical to TRBD1. The J segment lost 3 bases and the V segment lost 4 bases, leaving 6 bases of the junction unmatched. This CDR3 region has 16 residues. From germline, CDR1 is MDHEN and CDR2 SYDVKM. CDR3 loop: CASSYTGTGYTGELFF. Written as DNA, the CDR3 is TGTGCCAGCAGTTATACCGGGACAGGGTACACCGGGGAGCTGTTTTTT.

In this sample, this clonotype turned up many times. V usage is TRBV29-1 and J usage is TRBJ2-7; TRBD2 matches 8 bases. CDR1 and CDR2 from the germline V gene are SQVTM and ANQGSEA. V lost 1 base to trimming and J lost 5 bases; unmatched junction nucleotides: 10. CDR3 length: 15 amino acids. The CDR3 region has the DNA TGCAGCGTTGAAGCCACGGGACTAGGGGACCACGAGCAGTACTTC. This codes for CSVEATGLGDHEQYF.

This clonotype was counted ten times or more. V is TRBV7-2 and J is TRBJ2-1; 8 bases fit TRBD2. V was clipped by 5 bases and J by 6 bases; unmatched bases: 12. The CDR3 loop spans 16 amino acids. Germline V gene data show CDR1 as SGHTA and CDR2 as FQGNSA. CDR3 sequence (DNA): TGTGCCAGCAGCCCGTTCCAGCGGGGGTCGACCAATGAGCAGTTCTTC. It is translated as CASSPFQRGSTNEQFF.

This clonotype has only a few counts. CDR3 nucleotide sequence: TGTGCCAGCAGCTCAGGAACTAGCGGGGCCGACAATGAGCAGTTCTTC. Protein sequence: CASSSGTSGADNEQFF. The rearrangement links TRBV11-3 to TRBJ2-1; 10 positions agree with TRBD2. J lost 5 bases, V lost 4 bases, and 8 bases had no gene match. The CDR3 totals 16 residues. CDR1 is SGHNT, CDR2 YENEEA, per germline.

V gene TRBV7-6 combines with J gene TRBJ1-1, with a possible D match to TRBD1 (6 bases). The V gene lost 5 bases and the J gene lost 6 bases, with 10 bases spanning the gap. Germline values: CDR1 SGHVS, CDR2 FNYEAQ. The CDR3 loop spans 12 amino acids. The CDR3 here is CASSHEGAEAFF. DNA for the CDR3: TGTGCCAGCAGCCATGAGGGGGCTGAAGCTTTCTTT.

This clonotype was observed a handful of times. The J gene is TRBJ2-1, the V gene TRBV30; maybe TRBD1 (6 bases). CDR1 GTSNPN and CDR2 SVGIG come from the germline V gene (reference sequence). The length of the CDR3 is 13 residues. Trimming removed 5 bases at V and 12 bases at J, with 20 bases between. For the CDR3, the DNA is TGTGCCTGGGATCCGGGACAATATTTGGGGCAGTTCTTC. Translated, it gives CAWDPGQYLGQFF.

This clonotype was counted a few times. The chain recombines TRBV7-9 with TRBJ2-2; 7 positions agree with TRBD1. Germline assignment: CDR1 SEHNR and CDR2 FQNEAQ (reference sequence). V trimming: 5 bases; J trimming: 1 base; junction bases outside the gene matches: 1. CDR3 length: 14 residues. CDR3 in amino acids: CASSRQGNTGELFF. The CDR3 DNA reads as TGTGCCAGCAGCCGACAGGGGAACACCGGGGAGCTGTTTTTT.

This clonotype occurred a few times. This sequence joins TRBV7-6 and TRBJ1-4, with D unclear. The germline gives CDR1 SGHVS, CDR2 FNYEAQ. The CDR3 consists of 15 residues. V lost 5 bases and J 7 bases, leaving 17 bases between the germline ends. The CDR3 loop is CASSPSGRAAEKLFF. The CDR3 nucleotides are TGTGCCAGCAGCCCCTCGGGGAGGGCCGCTGAAAAACTGTTTTTT.

The sample holds many counts of this clonotype. The genes are TRBV6-5 and TRBJ2-5; the D call may be TRBD1 or TRBD2 (5 bases each). The CDR3 covers 15 residues. Germline CDR1 reads MNHEY; CDR2 reads SVGAGI. Trimming took off 0 bases at V and 9 bases at J, with 17 bases between the two ends. The CDR3 is CASSYSGSRQGAQYF. In nucleotides, the CDR3 is TGTGCCAGCAGTTACTCCGGGTCCCGGCAGGGAGCCCAGTACTTC.

The chain carries TRBV7-9 and TRBJ2-1; D may be TRBD1 (5 bases). Per germline, CDR1 SEHNR and CDR2 FQNEAQ (reference sequence). V was trimmed by 4 bases and J by 7 bases, leaving 23 bases between them. This CDR3 is 17 amino acids long. This CDR3 reads CASSYIRQSARSNEQFF. CDR3 nucleotides: TGTGCCAGCAGCTACATTCGACAGTCCGCACGATCTAATGAGCAGTTCTTC. Full variable domain (missing parts from reference TRBV7-9 and TRBJ2-1): DTGVSQNPRHKITKRGQNVTFRCDPISEHNRLYWYRQTLGQGPEFLTYFQNEAQLEKSRLLSDRFSAERPKGSFSTLEIQRTEQGDSAMYLCASSYIRQSARSNEQFFGPGTRLTVL.

V usage is TRBV7-2 and J usage is TRBJ2-7; D might be TRBD2 (6 bases). With 5 bases removed from V and 7 bases from J, the gap between germline ends came to 12 bases. Germline CDR1 SGHTA, CDR2 FQGNSA. CDR3 length equals 12 residues. The DNA for the CDR3 is TGTGCCAGCAGCCCGACTAGTTGGGAGCAGTACTTC. Its translation is CASSPTSWEQYF.

This clonotype was detected only a few times. The chain has TRBV6-2 or TRBV6-3 and TRBJ2-3; unclear D gene. This CDR3 contains 16 residues. Deletions cut 0 bases from V and 6 bases from J, with 16 bases between. The germline V gene encodes CDR1 MNHEY and CDR2 SVGEGT. The CDR3 nucleotides read TGTGCCAGCAGTTACTCAGGAAGGGCCTCCGGGGATACGCAGTATTTT. Protein sequence: CASSYSGRASGDTQYF.

This clonotype was counted a few times. The chain is built from TRBV5-1 and TRBJ2-6; tentatively, D is TRBD1 (6 bases). The CDR3 is 15 amino acids. Trimming took 4 bases from V and 3 from J, leaving 11 bases between them. Germline CDR1 reads SGHRS; CDR2 reads YFSETQ. CDR3 nucleotides: TGCGCCAGCAGCGAGGGGGTGGGTGGGGCCAACGTCCTGACTTTC. It yields the protein CASSEGVGGANVLTF.

The CDR3 DNA sequence: TGCGCCAGCAGCCAAGATCCTACCCAGAGATGGGGCTACACCTTC. Protein sequence: CASSQDPTQRWGYTF. The chain carries TRBV4-1 and TRBJ1-2; D gene ambiguous. CDR1 and CDR2 (germline): MGHRA, YSYEKL. V was shortened by 0 bases and J by 8 bases, with 16 bases between the two germline ends. CDR3 length: 15 residues.

This clonotype was counted a few times. The chain has TRBV20-1 and TRBJ2-3; weak D call: TRBD2 (6 bases). The CDR3 covers 14 residues. Trimming left V 4 bases short and J 2 bases short, with 13 bases between. CDR1 and CDR2 (germline): DFQATT, SNEGSKA (reference sequence). CDR3 nucleotide sequence: TGCAGTGCTACCCGGACGGACTACACAGATACGCAGTATTTT. It translates to CSATRTDYTDTQYF.

This clonotype was detected only a few times. The chain links TRBV11-2 to TRBJ2-4; D may correspond to TRBD1 or TRBD2 (5 bases each). The V end lost 2 bases, the J end lost 5 bases, and 25 bases lay between the germline ends. The CDR3 is 19 amino acids. CDR1 SGHAT and CDR2 FQNNGV come from the germline V gene. This CDR3 reads CASSLFGRWGIKDENIQYF. CDR3 nucleotides: TGTGCCAGCAGCTTATTTGGCAGGTGGGGGATCAAGGACGAAAACATTCAGTACTTC.

The chain carries TRBV29-1 and TRBJ2-7, with 9 nucleotides matching TRBD1. J was trimmed by 5 bases and V by 0 bases; bases with no gene match: 8. The CDR3 contains 15 residues. In germline, CDR1 is SQVTM, CDR2 ANQGSEA. The CDR3 region is CSVEDTGTGSNEQYF. CDR3 bases: TGCAGCGTTGAAGATACCGGGACAGGGTCCAACGAGCAGTACTTC.